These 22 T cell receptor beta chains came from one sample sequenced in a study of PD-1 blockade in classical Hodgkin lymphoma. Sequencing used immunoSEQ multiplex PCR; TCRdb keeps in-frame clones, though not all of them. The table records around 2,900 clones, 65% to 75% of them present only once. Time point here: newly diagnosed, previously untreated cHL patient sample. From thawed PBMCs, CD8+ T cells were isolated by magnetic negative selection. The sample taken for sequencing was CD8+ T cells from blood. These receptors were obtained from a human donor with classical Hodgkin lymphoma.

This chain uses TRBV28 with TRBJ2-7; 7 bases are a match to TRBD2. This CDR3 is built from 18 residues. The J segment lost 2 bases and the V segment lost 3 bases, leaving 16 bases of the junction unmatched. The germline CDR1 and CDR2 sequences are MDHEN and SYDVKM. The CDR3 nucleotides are TGTGCCAGCAGTTTCCCCCTCGGGTGGCGGGAGAACCCCTACGAGCAGTACTTC. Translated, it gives CASSFPLGWRENPYEQYF.

CDR3: CASSVGSGQQKLFF. In DNA form, the CDR3 reads TGTGCCAGCAGTGTGGGGTCCGGACAGCAAAAACTGTTTTTT. The rearrangement uses TRBV6-1 and TRBJ1-4; D might be TRBD1 (6 bases). Trimming pared 4 bases from V and 9 bases from J, leaving 15 bases between. The germline gives CDR1 MNHNS, CDR2 SASEGT. The CDR3 runs 14 residues.

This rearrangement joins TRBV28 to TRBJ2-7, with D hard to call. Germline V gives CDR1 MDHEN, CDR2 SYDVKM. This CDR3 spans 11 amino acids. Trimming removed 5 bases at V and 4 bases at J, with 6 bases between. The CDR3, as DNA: TGTGCCAGCAGTCCCTTGTACGAGCAGTACTTC. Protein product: CASSPLYEQYF.

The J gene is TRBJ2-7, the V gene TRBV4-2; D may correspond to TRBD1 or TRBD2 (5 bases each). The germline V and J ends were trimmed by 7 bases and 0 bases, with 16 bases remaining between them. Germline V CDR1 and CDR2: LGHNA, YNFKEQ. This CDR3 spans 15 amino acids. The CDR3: CASTQEAGTSYEQYF. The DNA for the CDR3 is TGTGCCAGCACCCAGGAGGCCGGGACCTCCTACGAGCAGTACTTC.

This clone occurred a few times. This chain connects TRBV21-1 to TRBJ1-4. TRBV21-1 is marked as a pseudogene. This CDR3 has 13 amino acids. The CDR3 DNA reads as TGTGCCAGCAGTGATGTAGGATCGCGAAAACTGTTTTTT. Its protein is CASSDVGSRKLFF.

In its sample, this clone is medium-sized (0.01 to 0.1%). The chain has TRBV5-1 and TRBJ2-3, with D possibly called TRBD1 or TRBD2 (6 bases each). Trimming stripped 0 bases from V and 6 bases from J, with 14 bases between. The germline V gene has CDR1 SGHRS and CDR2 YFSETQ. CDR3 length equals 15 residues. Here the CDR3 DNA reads TGCGCCAGCAGCTTGGTCCGGGGGCGGGTTGATACGCAGTATTTT. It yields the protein CASSLVRGRVDTQYF.

CDR3 amino acids: CASSFAAGESYEQYF. In DNA, the CDR3 is TGTGCCAGCAGCTTCGCGGCGGGAGAGTCCTACGAGCAGTACTTC. This chain links TRBV5-4 with TRBJ2-7; the match to TRBD2 covers 7 bases. The CDR3 runs to 15 residues. CDR1 and CDR2 (germline): SGHNT, YYREEE (reference sequence). The V segment lost 2 bases and the J segment 1 base; nucleotides outside the gene matches: 6.

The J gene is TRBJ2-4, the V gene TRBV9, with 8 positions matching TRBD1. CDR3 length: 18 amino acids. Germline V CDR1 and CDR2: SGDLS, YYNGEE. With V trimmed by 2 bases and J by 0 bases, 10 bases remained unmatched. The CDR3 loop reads CASSVHPTGGLAKNIQYF. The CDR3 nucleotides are TGTGCCAGCAGCGTCCACCCAACAGGGGGTCTAGCCAAAAACATTCAGTACTTC.

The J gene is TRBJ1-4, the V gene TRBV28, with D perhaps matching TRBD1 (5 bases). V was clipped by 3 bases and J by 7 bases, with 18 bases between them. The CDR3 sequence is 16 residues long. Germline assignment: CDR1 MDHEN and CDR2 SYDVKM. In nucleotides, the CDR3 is TGTGCCAGCAGTTTGGGAGGTGGGGTGGGGGGTGAAAAACTGTTTTTT. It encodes CASSLGGGVGGEKLFF.

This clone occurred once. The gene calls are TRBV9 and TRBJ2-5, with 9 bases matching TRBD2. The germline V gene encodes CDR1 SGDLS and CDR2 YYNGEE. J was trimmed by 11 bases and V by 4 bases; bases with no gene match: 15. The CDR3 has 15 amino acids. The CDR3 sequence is CASSPGVAGAREQYF. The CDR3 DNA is TGTGCCAGCAGCCCCGGGGTAGCGGGGGCGAGGGAGCAGTACTTC. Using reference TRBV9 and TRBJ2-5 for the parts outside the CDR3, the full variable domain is DSGVTQTPKHLITATGQRVTLRCSPRSGDLSVYWYQQSLDQGLQFLIQYYNGEERAKGNILERFSAQQFPDLHSELNLSSLELGDSALYFCASSPGVAGAREQYFGPGTRLLVL.

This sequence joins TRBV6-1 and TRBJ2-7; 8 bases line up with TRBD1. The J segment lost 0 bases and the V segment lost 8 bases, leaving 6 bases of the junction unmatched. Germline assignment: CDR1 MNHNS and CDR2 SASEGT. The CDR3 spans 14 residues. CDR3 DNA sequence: TGTGCCAGCGGATACAGGGGGAGCTCCTACGAGCAGTACTTC. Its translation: CASGYRGSSYEQYF.

The CDR3 nucleotides are TGTGCCAGCAGTGTAGATCTGGAGGGCTACACCTTC. The encoded protein is CASSVDLEGYTF. The chain employs TRBV2 and TRBJ1-2; no reliable D call. CDR3 size: 12 residues. The germline V and J ends were trimmed by 4 bases and 8 bases, with 11 bases remaining between them. Germline CDR1 reads SNHLY; CDR2 reads FYNNEI.

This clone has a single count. The CDR3 spells CASSDLSGANVLTF. The CDR3 nucleotides are TGTGCCAGCAGTGACCTCTCTGGGGCCAACGTCCTGACTTTC. V gene TRBV6-1 combines with J gene TRBJ2-6; unclear D gene. There are 14 residues in the CDR3. From germline, CDR1 is MNHNS and CDR2 SASEGT. V gave up 3 bases and J gave up 0 bases, with 3 bases separating them.

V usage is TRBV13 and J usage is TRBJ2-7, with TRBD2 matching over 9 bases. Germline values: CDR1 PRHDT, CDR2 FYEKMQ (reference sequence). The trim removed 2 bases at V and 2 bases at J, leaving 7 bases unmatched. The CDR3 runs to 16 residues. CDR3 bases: TGTGCCAGCAGCTTATCGTCTAGCGGGACCACCTACGAGCAGTACTTC. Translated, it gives CASSLSSSGTTYEQYF.

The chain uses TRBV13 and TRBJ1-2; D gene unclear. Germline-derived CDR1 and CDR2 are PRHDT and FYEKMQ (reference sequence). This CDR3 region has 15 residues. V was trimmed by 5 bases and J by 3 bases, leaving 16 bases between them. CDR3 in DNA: TGTGCCAGCAGCATGGGCCCAGTCGGGGACTATGGCTACACCTTC. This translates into CASSMGPVGDYGYTF.

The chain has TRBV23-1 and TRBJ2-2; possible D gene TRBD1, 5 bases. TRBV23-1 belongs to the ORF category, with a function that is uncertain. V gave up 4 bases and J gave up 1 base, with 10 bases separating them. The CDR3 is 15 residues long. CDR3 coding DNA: TGCGCCAGCAGTCGGCCAGGGCAGAACACCGGGGAGCTGTTTTTT. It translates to CASSRPGQNTGELFF.

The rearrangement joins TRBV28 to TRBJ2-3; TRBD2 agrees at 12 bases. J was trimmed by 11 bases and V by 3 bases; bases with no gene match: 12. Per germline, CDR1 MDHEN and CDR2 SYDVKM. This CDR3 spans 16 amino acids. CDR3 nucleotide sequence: TGTGCCAGCAGTTTGTCGCTAGCGGGAGGGCCGGATTGGCAGTATTTT. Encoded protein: CASSLSLAGGPDWQYF.

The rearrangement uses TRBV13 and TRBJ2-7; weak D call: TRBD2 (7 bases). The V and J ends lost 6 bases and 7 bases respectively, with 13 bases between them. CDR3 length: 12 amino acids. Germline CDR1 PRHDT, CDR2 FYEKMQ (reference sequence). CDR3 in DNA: TGTGCCAGCAGTTTTGAGGGGGGGGAGCAGTACTTC. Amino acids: CASSFEGGEQYF. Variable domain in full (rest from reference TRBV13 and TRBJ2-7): AAGVIQSPRHLIKEKRETATLKCYPIPRHDTVYWYQQGPGQDPQFLISFYEKMQSDKGSIPDRFSAQQFSDYHSELNMSSLELGDSALYFCASSFEGGEQYFGPGTRLTVT.

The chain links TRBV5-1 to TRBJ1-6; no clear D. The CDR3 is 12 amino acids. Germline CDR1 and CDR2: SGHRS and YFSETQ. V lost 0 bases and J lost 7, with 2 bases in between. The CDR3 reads CASSLDNSPLHF. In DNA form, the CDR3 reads TGCGCCAGCAGCTTGGACAATTCACCCCTCCACTTT.

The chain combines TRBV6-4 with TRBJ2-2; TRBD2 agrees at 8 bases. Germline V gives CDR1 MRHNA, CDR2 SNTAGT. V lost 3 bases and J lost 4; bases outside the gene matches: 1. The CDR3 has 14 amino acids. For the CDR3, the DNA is TGTGCCAGCAGTGAACGGGGGGGCACCGGGGAGCTGTTTTTT. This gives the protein CASSERGGTGELFF.

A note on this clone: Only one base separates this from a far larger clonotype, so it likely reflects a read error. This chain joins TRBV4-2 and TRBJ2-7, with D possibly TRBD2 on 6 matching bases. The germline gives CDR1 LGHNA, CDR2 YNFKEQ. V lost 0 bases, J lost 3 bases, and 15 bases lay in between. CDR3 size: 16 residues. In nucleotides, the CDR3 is TGTGCCAGCAGCCAAGAGGGACTGGAGGGATTCTACGAGCAGTACTTC. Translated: CASSQEGLEGFYEQYF.

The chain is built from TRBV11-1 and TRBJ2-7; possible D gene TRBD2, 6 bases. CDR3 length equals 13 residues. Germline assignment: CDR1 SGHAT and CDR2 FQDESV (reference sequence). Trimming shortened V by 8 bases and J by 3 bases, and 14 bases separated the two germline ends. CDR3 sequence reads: CASGLDYDYEQYF. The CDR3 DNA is TGTGCCAGCGGACTGGACTACGACTACGAGCAGTACTTC.